The clone carrying this T cell receptor (beta chain) was found a few times. This specimen belongs to a study of blood T cell repertoires in COVID-19. On the study more broadly: Acute and convalescent COVID-19 specimens originated in the United States, Italy and Spain. Sources were T cells, B-cell-depleted T cells, or PBMCs; the material itself was cDNA or gDNA.

Trimming shortened V by 6 bases and J by 1 base, and 18 bases separated the two germline ends. The CDR3 has 16 amino acids. Germline CDR1 reads SNHLY; CDR2 reads FYNNEI. In the original workflow: The authors estimated nucleated cell counts from reference gene primer amplification. Repertoires were generated with immunoSEQ multiplex PCR, while TCRdb's copy carries only in-frame clones and drops some. The V and J calls and clone size come from that table; D and trimming were worked out from the DNA. The sample includes some 150,000 clones, 80% to 90% of them seen just once. The receptor was derived from a man aged 50-59 years with active COVID-19. The chain has TRBV2 and TRBJ1-1; weak D call: TRBD1 (5 bases). Sequencing was carried out using peripheral blood. The CDR3 protein is CASRITRDSQNTEAFF. Written as DNA, the CDR3 is TGTGCCAGCAGGATAACCCGGGACTCCCAGAACACTGAAGCTTTCTTT.